The rows below give T cell receptor beta chains drawn from one sample of a study of metastatic and nonmetastatic thyroid tumors. Through MiXCR, TCRdb re-clonotyped the PCR reads. The sample has around 7,000 clones, around 32% seen once. The specimen sequenced was adjacent normal tissue. Receptors were obtained from a female donor with papillary thyroid cancer or a benign thyroid nodule (not recorded which). Some clones in this sample may be carry-over from other donors' samples. The CDR3 runs from the conserved cysteine through the conserved F or W. Fields, in order: D gene, V gene, clone size, J gene, CDR3 DNA, CDR3 protein. The D gene is left open where the match is weak. Not all rows give a size; the values are once, few, many and, for expanded clones, a class.

>TRBD1|TRBV12-3/TRBV12-4|few|TRBJ2-7
TGTGCCAGCAGTTTAAATTCCCCCGGGACAGGGTCCGAGCAGTACTTC
CASSLNSPGTGSEQYF
>-|TRBV19|few|TRBJ1-1
TGTGCCAGTAGTGCAATGGACAGAATGAACACTGAAGCTTTCTTT
CASSAMDRMNTEAFF
>-|TRBV6-2/TRBV6-3|-|TRBJ1-5
TGTGCCAGCAGTTACCTCGTAAGGGGGACCCCATCAGTCATCAGGCCCCAGCATTTT
CASSYLVRGTPSVIRPQHF
>TRBD2|TRBV4-2|-|TRBJ2-1
TGTGCCAGCAGTATTAGCGGGAGGGCCCGTAATGAGCAGTTCTTC
CASSISGRARNEQFF
>-|TRBV27|-|TRBJ2-3
TGTGCCAGCAGCCCATATCCCCCAGGGGCAGGTACAGATACGCAGTATTTT
CASSPYPPGAGTDTQYF
>TRBD1|TRBV2|large|TRBJ1-2
TGTGCCAGCACCCGGACAGGGTGGAGTAATGGCTACACCTTC
CASTRTGWSNGYTF
>-|TRBV20-1|few|TRBJ2-3
TGCAGTGCTAGTCCCTCGGGGGACACAGATACGCAGTATTTT
CSASPSGDTDTQYF
>-|TRBV28|few|TRBJ2-7
TGTGCCAGCAGCGGGGGACGCAGCTCCTACGAGCAGTACTTC
CASSGGRSSYEQYF
>TRBD2|TRBV9|-|TRBJ2-7
TGTGCCAGCAGCGCCGGAACACTGGGGGAGGGGGAGCAGTACTTC
CASSAGTLGEGEQYF
>TRBD1|TRBV30|-|TRBJ2-7
TGTGCCTGGAGCAACCTACAGGGGCCCTACGAGCAGTACTTC
CAWSNLQGPYEQYF
>-|TRBV5-1|-|TRBJ2-6
TGCGCCAGCAGCTTGAGAACCTCCTCTGGGGCCAACGTCCTGACTTTC
CASSLRTSSGANVLTF
>-|TRBV28|-|TRBJ2-7
TGTGCCAGCAACCCGGTAGGGGGAGACGGGAACGAGCAGTACTTC
CASNPVGGDGNEQYF
>-|TRBV7-7|-|TRBJ2-1
TGTGCTAGCAGCCCAGAACTAGCTCTTGAGCAGTTCTTC
CASSPELALEQFF
>-|TRBV2|-|TRBJ1-1
TGTGCCAGCATTTTTGATGTGAACACTGAAGCTTTCTTT
CASIFDVNTEAFF
>-|TRBV6-1|few|TRBJ2-7
TGTGCCAGCAGTAGCCCCGGAGGTGCTGCCGAGCAGTACTTC
CASSSPGGAAEQYF
>TRBD1|TRBV20-1|-|TRBJ2-7
TGCAGTGCTGCCCCGGGACAGGGGGCCTCCTACGAGCAGTACTTC
CSAAPGQGASYEQYF
>TRBD1|TRBV5-1|-|TRBJ1-2
TGCGCCAGCAGCTCGGGACAGGGGGCTAACTATGGCTACACCTTC
CASSSGQGANYGYTF
>-|TRBV6-1|-|TRBJ2-1
TGTGCCAGCAGCCCAACTCGGGGCCTCTACAATGAGCAGTTCTTC
CASSPTRGLYNEQFF
>-|TRBV7-9|few|TRBJ1-1
TGTGCCAGCAGCAAATCGAACACTGAAGCTTTCTTT
CASSKSNTEAFF
>-|TRBV19|-|TRBJ1-5
TGTGCCAGTAGTATAGCGTTTAAGCAGCCCCAGCATTTT
CASSIAFKQPQHF
>TRBD1|TRBV12-3/TRBV12-4|few|TRBJ1-2
TGTGCCAGCAGTGCTCCGGGACAGGGGGCCTCTAGAGTTGGCTACACCTTC
CASSAPGQGASRVGYTF
>-|TRBV7-6|few|TRBJ2-7
TGTGCCAGCAGCTTAATGACAGAAACCTACGAGCAGTACTTC
CASSLMTETYEQYF
>-|TRBV11-2|-|TRBJ2-2
TGTGCCAGCAGCTTAGTGGTGTGGGGGGTTACGAACACCGGGGAGCTGTTTTTT
CASSLVVWGVTNTGELFF
>-|TRBV20-1|-|TRBJ2-5
TGCAGTGCTAGCCGGCGGAGACAGACACTCCAAGAGACCCAGTACTTC
CSASRRRQTLQETQYF
>-|TRBV10-3|large|TRBJ1-2
TGTGCCATCAGTGAGGACCTTAACTATGGCTACACCTTC
CAISEDLNYGYTF
>-|TRBV12-3/TRBV12-4|-|TRBJ2-7
TGTGCCAGCAGTACGGAGGTCGGAGAGCAGTCCTTC
CASSTEVGEQSF
>TRBD2|TRBV20-1|once|TRBJ2-1
TGCAGTGCACGGAACCCGGGAAGTAGCGGGAGCGGTGAGCAGTTCTTC
CSARNPGSSGSGEQFF
>-|TRBV27|-|TRBJ2-7
TGTGCCAGCAGTTTATCGGGCAGACCCCCCTACGAGCAGTACTTC
CASSLSGRPPYEQYF
>-|TRBV5-6|few|TRBJ1-6
TGTGCCAGCAGCTTGGTGCGGGGGCGGAATTCACCCCTCCACTTT
CASSLVRGRNSPLHF
>TRBD2|TRBV7-9|-|TRBJ2-3
TGTGCCAGCAGCTCGCTGGGAGGGGCCACAGATACGCAGTATTTT
CASSSLGGATDTQYF
>-|TRBV11-2|-|TRBJ2-1
TGTGCCAGCAGCTTGACCGGGACACCGAACAATGAGCAGTTCTTC
CASSLTGTPNNEQFF
>-|TRBV6-1|few|TRBJ2-7
TGTGCCAGCAGTGCGAGGACCTACGAGCAGTACTTC
CASSARTYEQYF
>TRBD1|TRBV20-1|-|TRBJ2-2
TGCAGTGCTAGGGGACAGGGAAACACCGGGGAGCTGTTTTTT
CSARGQGNTGELFF
>-|TRBV20-1|-|TRBJ2-7
TGCAGTGCGTTCAGGGGCGGCTCCTACGAGCAGTACTTC
CSAFRGGSYEQYF
>-|TRBV11-2|large|TRBJ1-5
TGTGCCAGCAGCCGGGCAGGGAGCAATCAGCCCCAGCATTTT
CASSRAGSNQPQHF
>-|TRBV6-2/TRBV6-3|few|TRBJ2-7
TGTGCCAGCAGTTACTCGATGCGGGACGGGGACTACGAGCAGTACTTC
CASSYSMRDGDYEQYF
>-|TRBV20-1|-|TRBJ2-1
TGCAGTGCTAGTCGGGCTAATGAGCAGTTCTTC
CSASRANEQFF
>-|TRBV6-2/TRBV6-3|-|TRBJ2-7
TGTGCCAGCTCTTTTCGGGTGAGCTCCTACGAGCAGTACTTC
CASSFRVSSYEQYF
>-|TRBV19|many|TRBJ1-1
TGTGCCAGTAGTATCGAAGGGGGGACAATGGGCCGGAACACTGAAGCTTTCTTT
CASSIEGGTMGRNTEAFF
>TRBD2|TRBV2|few|TRBJ2-5
TGTGCCAGTGGGTCGAGCGGGAGTGAGACCCAGTACTTC
CASGSSGSETQYF
>-|TRBV19|few|TRBJ1-4
TGTGCCAGTGCAGCCGCCTCGGGGTATGAAAAACTGTTTTTT
CASAAASGYEKLFF